Here is one T cell receptor beta chain with its context. These data belong to a study of blood T cells in healthy people across ages. Primed by a sample-barcoded 5' primer and a J-beta primer mix, a second PCR proceeded for 7 to 11 cycles. TCRdb re-called the 5' RACE reads through MiXCR, storing one row per CDR3 protein. The sample yields about 1.8 million distinct CDR3 sequences, 40% to 55% seen once. V lost 5 bases and J lost 2; bases outside the gene matches: 6. The CDR3 has 14 residues. In germline, CDR1 is DFQATT, CDR2 SNEGSKA (reference sequence). Around 10 milliliters of peripheral blood were drawn from each donor.

The chain has TRBV20-1 and TRBJ1-2, with TRBD1 matching over 9 bases. This receptor was obtained from a woman between 40 and 50 years old in good health. Sequenced: blood. The CDR3 region is CSAEAGTGNYGYTF. Written as DNA, the CDR3 is TGCAGTGCTGAAGCCGGGACAGGGAACTATGGCTACACCTTC.